The 24 T cell receptor beta chains reported below all come from one sample, sequenced in a study of human T cells and chemical hapten exposure. Time point specified: patch test 1, 2 weeks after DPC sensitization. The treatment: therapeutic diphenylcyclopropenone sensitization with weekly scalp DPC. TCRdb itself ran the RACE reads through MiXCR, one entry per CDR3 protein. The sample lists under 200,000 distinct CDR3 sequences; more than 12% were seen once. Material: whole blood, obtained in connection with sensitization to the hapten diphenylcyclopropenone (DPC). The receptor source for this set is a woman in her thirties with alopecia areata. Some clones in this sample may be carry-over from other donors' samples.

This clonotype has only a few counts. The V call is TRBV12-3 or TRBV12-4, the J call TRBJ2-2; no firm D call. CDR3 size: 14 residues. The V and J ends lost 2 bases and 3 bases respectively, with 7 bases between them. For the CDR3, the DNA is TGTGCCAGCAGTTTAACCCAATACACCGGGGAGCTGTTTTTT. Residues: CASSLTQYTGELFF.

This sequence joins TRBV7-6 and TRBJ2-3, with D possibly being TRBD1 (5 bases). V lost 5 bases and J 1 base, leaving 7 bases between the germline ends. Germline V gives CDR1 SGHVS, CDR2 FNYEAQ. The CDR3 covers 13 residues. CDR3 protein: CASSARGTDTQYF. The CDR3 DNA is TGTGCCAGCAGCGCCAGGGGCACAGATACGCAGTATTTT.

Only a few counts were recorded for this clonotype. The chain recombines TRBV9 with TRBJ2-1; 8 bases match TRBD2. This CDR3 region has 16 residues. Germline loops: CDR1 SGDLS, CDR2 YYNGEE. J gave up 6 bases and V 3 bases, and 11 bases lay outside the gene matches. CDR3 nucleotide sequence: TGTGCCAGCAGCGACCCCCGTGCGGGGGGTAGCAATGAGCAGTTCTTC. Protein product: CASSDPRAGGSNEQFF.

This clonotype has more than one count but fewer than ten. The V gene is TRBV5-6, the J gene TRBJ2-7; 9 positions match TRBD1. The CDR3 covers 14 residues. Trimming cost V 5 bases and J 7 bases; bases outside gene matches: 10. CDR1 SGHDT and CDR2 YYEEEE come from the germline V gene. CDR3 nucleotide sequence: TGTGCCAGCAGAGGCCGGGACAGGGTCGAAGAGCAGTACTTC. Its protein is CASRGRDRVEEQYF.

The V and J genes are TRBV20-1 and TRBJ2-3; the match to TRBD2 covers 7 bases. The germline gives CDR1 DFQATT, CDR2 SNEGSKA (reference sequence). This CDR3 comprises 12 residues. Germline trimming cut 7 bases from V and 1 base from J; bases unmatched to any gene: 2. In DNA form, the CDR3 reads TGCAGTGTCGCGGGAGGCACAGATACGCAGTATTTT. Amino acids: CSVAGGTDTQYF.

The chain recombines TRBV12-3 or TRBV12-4 with TRBJ2-3; the match to TRBD2 covers 14 bases. The trim removed 5 bases at V and 1 base at J, leaving 8 bases unmatched. The CDR3 totals 18 residues. This CDR3 reads CASSPGTSGGLRTDTQYF. The CDR3 bases are TGTGCCAGCAGTCCTGGGACTAGCGGGGGATTGCGCACAGATACGCAGTATTTT.

This clonotype was found a few times. The chain carries TRBV25-1 and TRBJ1-1; tentatively, D is TRBD1 (6 bases). The length of the CDR3 is 13 residues. V was shortened by 6 bases and J by 4 bases, with 12 bases between the two germline ends. CDR1 and CDR2 (germline): MGHDK, SYGVNS. The CDR3, as DNA: TGTGCCAGCAGACAGGGTTGGGGCACTGAAGCTTTCTTT. Amino acid sequence: CASRQGWGTEAFF. The complete variable domain, with remaining parts taken from reference TRBV25-1 and TRBJ1-1, reads EADIYQTPRYLVIGTGKKITLECSQTMGHDKMYWYQQDPGMELHLIHYSYGVNSTEKGDLSSESTVSRIRTEHFPLTLESARPSHTSQYLCASRQGWGTEAFFGQGTRLTVV.

The chain combines TRBV29-1 with TRBJ1-2; D uncertain. The CDR3 covers 16 residues. Germline V gene data show CDR1 as SQVTM and CDR2 as ANQGSEA. Trimming cost V 0 bases and J 3 bases, with 17 bases left between them. CDR3 nucleotides: TGCAGCGTTGAAGATCGGAAGCCAGGAACTTACTATGGCTACACCTTC. It is translated as CSVEDRKPGTYYGYTF.

J is TRBJ1-1 and V is TRBV4-1, with D unclear. The V end was cut by 0 bases, the J end by 1 base, with 6 bases between. Looked up from germline, CDR1 is MGHRA and CDR2 is YSYEKL. The CDR3 contains 14 residues. The CDR3 sequence is CASSQDGPNTEAFF. The CDR3 DNA follows: TGCGCCAGCAGCCAAGACGGGCCGAACACTGAAGCTTTCTTT.

In this sample, this clonotype turned up many times. The genes are TRBV29-1 and TRBJ1-1; no reliable D call. The CDR3 loop spans 12 amino acids. V shed 7 bases and J shed 4 bases, with 13 bases lying between them. Per the germline V gene, CDR1 is SQVTM and CDR2 is ANQGSEA. CDR3 DNA sequence: TGCAGCGCATCGGACGTTGGCACTGAAGCTTTCTTT. Its translation: CSASDVGTEAFF.

V and J are TRBV2 and TRBJ1-6; weak D call: TRBD1 (6 bases). CDR1 and CDR2 (germline): SNHLY, FYNNEI. Between the trimmed V and J ends, which lost 3 bases and 11 bases, there was a span of 11 bases. The CDR3 covers 13 residues. DNA for the CDR3: TGTGCCAGCAGTGACCAGGGGCATACACCCCTCCACTTT. Translated: CASSDQGHTPLHF.

In its sample, this clonotype was seen a few times. This chain uses TRBV6-5 with TRBJ2-3, with TRBD1 matching over 7 bases. The CDR3 covers 15 residues. The germline CDR1 and CDR2 sequences are MNHEY and SVGAGI. Trimming at V came to 6 bases and at J to 4 bases, leaving 10 bases not matched to a gene. This chain's CDR3 is CASRPTGHYPDTQYF. The DNA of the CDR3 is TGTGCCAGCAGACCGACAGGGCATTACCCAGATACGCAGTATTTT.

This clonotype appeared many times. The chain uses TRBV10-3 and TRBJ1-2, with 12 bases matching TRBD1. Germline V CDR1 and CDR2: ENHRY, SYGVKD. The CDR3 length is 13 residues. V trimming: 4 bases; J trimming: 8 bases; junction bases outside the gene matches: 2. CDR3 in amino acids: CAISGGTGGGYTF. The CDR3 bases are TGTGCCATCAGTGGAGGGACAGGGGGCGGCTACACCTTC.

The rearrangement joins TRBV5-4 to TRBJ2-7; TRBD1 or TRBD2 may be the D gene (7 bases each). The V end lost 0 bases, the J end lost 4 bases, and 11 bases lay between the germline ends. The CDR3 spans 14 residues. Germline CDR1 SGHNT, CDR2 YYREEE (reference sequence). In DNA form, the CDR3 reads TGTGCCAGCAGCTTGGGCAGGGGGGGATACGAGCAGTACTTC. Translating it yields CASSLGRGGYEQYF.

The V and J genes are TRBV29-1 and TRBJ2-7; D is possibly TRBD1 (5 bases). Germline lookup yields CDR1 SQVTM and CDR2 ANQGSEA. V was pared by 5 bases and J by 2 bases, with 13 bases between. The CDR3 is made up of 13 amino acids. CDR3 DNA: TGCAGCGTTCAGGGTCCGATGACCTACGAGCAGTACTTC. It specifies CSVQGPMTYEQYF.

Ten or more counts support this clonotype. The rearrangement uses TRBV5-4 and TRBJ2-5, with D perhaps being TRBD1 or TRBD2 (5 bases each). This CDR3 has 17 amino acids. CDR1 and CDR2 from the germline V gene are SGHNT and YYREEE (reference sequence). Trimming left V 4 bases short and J 5 bases short, with 24 bases between. CDR3 sequence reads: CASSPGGQGGWGETQYF. As DNA, the CDR3 is TGTGCCAGCAGCCCCGGCGGGCAGGGCGGATGGGGGGAGACCCAGTACTTC.

The V call is TRBV29-1, the J call TRBJ2-5; possible D gene TRBD1, 5 bases. CDR1 and CDR2 (germline): SQVTM, ANQGSEA. Trimming stripped 4 bases from V and 1 base from J, with 10 bases between. The CDR3 is 13 residues long. The CDR3 bases are TGCAGCGTTGTCCGACAGACCCAAGAGACCCAGTACTTC. This codes for CSVVRQTQETQYF. Full variable domain (missing parts from reference TRBV29-1 and TRBJ2-5): SAVISQKPSRDICQRGTSLTIQCQVDSQVTMMFWYRQQPGQSLTLIATANQGSEATYESGFVIDKFPISRPNLTFSTLTVSNMSPEDSSIYLCSVVRQTQETQYFGPGTRLLVL.

V and J are TRBV20-1 and TRBJ1-1; D is unresolved. The CDR3 has 13 residues. V lost 1 base and J 5 bases, leaving 11 bases between the germline ends. Germline V gene lookup returns CDR1 DFQATT and CDR2 SNEGSKA (reference sequence). CDR3 loop: CSARVPGRTEAFF. CDR3 sequence (DNA): TGCAGTGCTAGAGTCCCGGGGAGGACTGAAGCTTTCTTT.

This clonotype was found a few times. The chain is built from TRBV20-1 and TRBJ2-1; 8 bases are a match to TRBD2. The germline gives CDR1 DFQATT, CDR2 SNEGSKA (reference sequence). This CDR3 has 14 residues. Losses at the gene ends were 4 bases for V and 0 bases for J; bases not matched to a gene: 2. The CDR3 loop is CSANGRASYNEQFF. In DNA, the CDR3 is TGCAGTGCTAACGGGAGGGCCTCCTACAATGAGCAGTTCTTC.

This clonotype turned up a few times. V and J are TRBV28 and TRBJ2-4; weak D call: TRBD1 (5 bases). Trimming shortened V by 8 bases and J by 0 bases, and 17 bases separated the two germline ends. This CDR3 comprises 16 residues. Per germline, CDR1 MDHEN and CDR2 SYDVKM. The CDR3 region is CASGAQDNLAKNIQYF. The CDR3 DNA reads as TGTGCCAGCGGTGCGCAGGACAATCTAGCCAAAAACATTCAGTACTTC. Combining the CDR3 with reference TRBV28 and TRBJ2-4 gives the whole variable domain DVKVTQSSRYLVKRTGEKVFLECVQDMDHENMFWYRQDPGLGLRLIYFSYDVKMKEKGDIPEGYSVSREKKERFSLILESASTNQTSMYLCASGAQDNLAKNIQYFGAGTRLSVL.

This clonotype was seen only a few times. V and J are TRBV6-6 and TRBJ1-5, with unresolved D. The CDR3 covers 12 residues. Germline V gene sequence: CDR1 MNHNY, CDR2 SVGAGI (reference sequence). Trimming took 7 bases from V and 1 from J, leaving 5 bases between them. The CDR3 nucleotides read TGTGCCAGCAAAATCAGCAATCAGCCCCAGCATTTT. It translates to CASKISNQPQHF.

The V gene is TRBV29-1, the J gene TRBJ2-1; D is perhaps TRBD1 (7 bases). CDR1 is SQVTM, CDR2 ANQGSEA, per germline. Trimming cost V 7 bases and J 9 bases, with 13 bases left between them. The CDR3 runs to 11 residues. CDR3 DNA sequence: TGCAGCGCTCACAGGGGAGGTGAGCAGTTCTTC. Protein sequence: CSAHRGGEQFF.

This clonotype came up a few times. This rearrangement joins TRBV7-2 to TRBJ2-3, with D possibly being TRBD1 (8 bases). The CDR3 is 15 residues long. Per the germline V gene, CDR1 is SGHTA and CDR2 is FQGNSA. Trimming stripped 5 bases from V and 3 bases from J, with 15 bases between. DNA for the CDR3: TGTGCCAGCAGCCCGGGGGGACAGGTAACAGATACGCAGTATTTT. This translates into CASSPGGQVTDTQYF.

The chain recombines TRBV30 with TRBJ1-3, with 8 positions matching TRBD1. This CDR3 has 13 residues. V shed 5 bases, J shed 1 base, and the junction held 1 base outside the gene matches. The germline V gene encodes CDR1 GTSNPN and CDR2 SVGIG (reference sequence). CDR3 sequence (DNA): TGTGCCTGGGACAGGGGATCTGGAAACACCATATATTTT. It encodes CAWDRGSGNTIYF.